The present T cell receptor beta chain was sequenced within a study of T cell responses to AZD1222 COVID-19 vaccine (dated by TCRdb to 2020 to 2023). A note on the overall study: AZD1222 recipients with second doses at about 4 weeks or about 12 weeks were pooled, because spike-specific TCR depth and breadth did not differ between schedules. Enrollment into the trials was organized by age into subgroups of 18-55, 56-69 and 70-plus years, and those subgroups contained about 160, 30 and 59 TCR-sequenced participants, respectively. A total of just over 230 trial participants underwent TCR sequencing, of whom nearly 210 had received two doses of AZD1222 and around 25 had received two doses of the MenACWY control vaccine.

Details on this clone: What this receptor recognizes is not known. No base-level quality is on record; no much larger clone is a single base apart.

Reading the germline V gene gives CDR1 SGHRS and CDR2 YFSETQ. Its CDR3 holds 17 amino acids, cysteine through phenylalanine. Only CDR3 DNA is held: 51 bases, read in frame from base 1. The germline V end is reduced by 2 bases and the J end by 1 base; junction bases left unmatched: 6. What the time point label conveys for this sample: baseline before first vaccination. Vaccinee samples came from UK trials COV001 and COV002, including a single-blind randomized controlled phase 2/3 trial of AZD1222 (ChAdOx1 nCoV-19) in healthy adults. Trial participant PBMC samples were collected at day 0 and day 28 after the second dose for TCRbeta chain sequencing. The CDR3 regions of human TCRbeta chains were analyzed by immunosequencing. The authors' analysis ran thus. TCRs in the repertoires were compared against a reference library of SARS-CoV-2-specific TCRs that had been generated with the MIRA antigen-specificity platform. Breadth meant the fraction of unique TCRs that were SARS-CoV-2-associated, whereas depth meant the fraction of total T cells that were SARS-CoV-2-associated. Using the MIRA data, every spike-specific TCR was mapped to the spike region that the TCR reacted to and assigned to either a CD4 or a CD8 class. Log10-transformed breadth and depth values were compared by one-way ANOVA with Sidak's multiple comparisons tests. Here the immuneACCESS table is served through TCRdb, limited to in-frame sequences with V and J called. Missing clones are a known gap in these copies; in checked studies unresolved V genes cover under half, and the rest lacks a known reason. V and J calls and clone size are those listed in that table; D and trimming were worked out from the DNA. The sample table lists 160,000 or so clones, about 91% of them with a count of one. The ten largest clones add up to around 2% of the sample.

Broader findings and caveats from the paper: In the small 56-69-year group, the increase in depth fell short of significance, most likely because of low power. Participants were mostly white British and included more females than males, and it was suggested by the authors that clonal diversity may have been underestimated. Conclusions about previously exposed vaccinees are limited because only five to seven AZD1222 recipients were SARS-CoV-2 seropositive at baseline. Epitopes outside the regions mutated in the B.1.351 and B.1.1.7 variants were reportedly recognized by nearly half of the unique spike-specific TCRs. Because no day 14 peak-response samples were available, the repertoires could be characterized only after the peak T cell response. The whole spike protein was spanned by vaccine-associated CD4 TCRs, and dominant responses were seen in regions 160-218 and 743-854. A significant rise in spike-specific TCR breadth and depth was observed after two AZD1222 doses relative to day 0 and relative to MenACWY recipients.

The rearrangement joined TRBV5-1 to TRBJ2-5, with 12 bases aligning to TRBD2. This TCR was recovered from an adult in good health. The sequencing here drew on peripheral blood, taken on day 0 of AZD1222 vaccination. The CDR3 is CASSLGGLAGLQETQYF. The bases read TGCGCCAGCAGCTTAGGCGGACTAGCGGGACTCCAAGAGACCCAGTACTTC.